This T cell receptor beta chain derives from a study of T cell responses to AZD1222 COVID-19 vaccine. Points from the study as a whole: Clonal diversity may have been underestimated, and the donors were mostly white British, with more females than males. Breadth and depth of Spike-specific TCRs rose after two AZD1222 doses. Baseline serostatus was positive in only a handful of AZD1222 recipients.

Trimming stripped 8 bases from V and 0 bases from J, with 11 bases between. The CDR3 covers 15 residues. Germline V CDR1 and CDR2: SGHTA, FQGNSA. As regards this clone: Its antigen is unknown.

Sequencing was performed with immunoSEQ multiplex PCR; in TCRdb, only in-frame clones are kept and a portion is missing. The sample lists roughly 200,000 clones, over 85% seen once, with under 1.1% in the top ten. The sample here was peripheral blood, taken 28 days after the second dose of the MenACWY control vaccine. The J gene is TRBJ1-6, the V gene TRBV7-2; D remains ambiguous. The receptor comes from an adult who received the MenACWY meningococcal vaccine as a control. The CDR3, as DNA: TGTGCCAGCGTCAGCGGGAGCTCCTATAATTCACCCCTCCACTTT. Encoded protein: CASVSGSSYNSPLHF.